This TCR beta chain derives from a study of PD-L1 blockade in urothelial cancer. Profiled with immunoSEQ multiplex PCR; TCRdb holds only in-frame clones, not every one. The table records just over 35,000 clones, more than 35% of them present only once. The CDR3 extends over 13 amino acids. With 4 bases clipped from V and 8 bases from J, the junction kept 4 bases outside the gene matches. Germline loops: CDR1 MDHEN, CDR2 SYDVKM. The chain combines TRBV28 with TRBJ2-1; 8 bases are a match to TRBD2. This material consisted of tumor tissue, taken before atezolizumab (anti-PD-L1) treatment. The receptor was isolated from a man in his 60s with urothelial cancer. The CDR3 bases are TGTGCCAGCAGTTGGACTAGCCGGGATGAGCAGTTCTTC. Translated, it gives CASSWTSRDEQFF.